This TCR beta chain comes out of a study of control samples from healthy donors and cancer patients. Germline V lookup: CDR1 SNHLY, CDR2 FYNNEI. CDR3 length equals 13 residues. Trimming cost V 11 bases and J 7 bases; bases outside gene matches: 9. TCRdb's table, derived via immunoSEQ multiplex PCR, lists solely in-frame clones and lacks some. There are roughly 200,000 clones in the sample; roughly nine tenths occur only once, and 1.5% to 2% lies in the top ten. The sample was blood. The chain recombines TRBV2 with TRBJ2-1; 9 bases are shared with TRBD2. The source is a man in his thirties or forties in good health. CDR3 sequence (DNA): TGTGCCGTTTATAGCGGGGGAGGAAATGAGCAGTTCTTC. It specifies CAVYSGGGNEQFF.